The T cell receptor beta chain described here comes from a study of blood T cell repertoires in COVID-19. Overall study: Sites across the United States, Italy and Spain contributed samples from acute and convalescent COVID-19. Sample material is recorded as cDNA or gDNA derived from T cells, B-cell-depleted T cells, or PBMCs.

In the source study's methods: Reference gene primer amplification yielded estimated nucleated cell counts. TCRdb's table, derived via immunoSEQ multiplex PCR, lists solely in-frame clones and lacks some. The V and J calls and clone size come from that table; D and trimming were worked out from the DNA. The profile covers approximately 170,000 clones, with roughly 88% appearing a single time and about 8.4% taken by the ten largest. Cohorts were assigned according to the clinical history that participants reported. This clone has more than one count but fewer than ten. The sequence derives from a woman aged 18-29 years who had recovered from COVID-19. Sequenced: PBMCs or T cells enriched from blood (not recorded which).

CDR3 loop: CASSQQGQLGQYF. CDR3 bases: TGTGCCAGCAGCCAACAGGGACAGTTGGGCCAGTACTTC. The chain uses TRBV14 and TRBJ2-7, with 7 bases identical to TRBD1. The V segment lost 2 bases and the J segment 10 bases; nucleotides outside the gene matches: 8. The CDR3 totals 13 residues. From germline, CDR1 is SGHDN and CDR2 FVKESK. Supplemented by reference TRBV14 and TRBJ2-7, the full variable domain reads EAGVTQFPSHSVIEKGQTVTLRCDPISGHDNLYWYRRVMGKEIKFLLHFVKESKQDESGMPNNRFLAERTGGTYSTLKVQPAELEDSGVYFCASSQQGQLGQYFGPGTRLTVT.